Listed below are T cell receptor beta chains from one sample, sequenced in a study of CD8+CD57+ T cells in acquired aplastic anemia. MiXCR was run by TCRdb on the reads, yielding one entry per CDR3 protein. This sample has around 170,000 distinct CDR3 sequences, with approximately 50% found just once. Sequenced sample: sorted CD4+, CD8+, or CD8+CD57+ T cells (not recorded which) from PBMCs. The receptors come from a human donor with aplastic anemia. The CDR3 runs from the conserved cysteine through the conserved F or W. A D gene is named only where the DNA matches it firmly. Size values are once, few and many counts, or a class for expanded clones, and some rows have none.

V: TRBV7-2
D: NA
J: TRBJ1-3
size: many
CDR3: CASSPFFGTTSGNTIYF
DNA: TGTGCCAGCAGCCCGTTTTTTGGAACTACCTCTGGAAACACCATATATTTT

V: TRBV6-6
D: NA
J: TRBJ1-3
size: NA
CDR3: CASSWGRLPGSGNTIYF
DNA: TGTGCCAGCAGTTGGGGACGGCTTCCCGGCTCTGGAAACACCATATATTTT

V: TRBV6-5
D: NA
J: TRBJ1-2
size: NA
CDR3: CASSSLADYGYTF
DNA: TGTGCCAGCAGTTCCTTAGCCGACTATGGCTACACCTTC

V: TRBV7-2
D: NA
J: TRBJ1-2
size: many
CDR3: CASSLDRAYGYTF
DNA: TGTGCCAGCAGCTTAGACAGGGCGTATGGCTACACCTTC

V: TRBV24-1
D: NA
J: TRBJ1-6
size: NA
CDR3: CATSGTAWDSPLHF
DNA: TGTGCCACCAGTGGGACGGCCTGGGATTCACCCCTCCACTTT

V: TRBV5-1
D: NA
J: TRBJ2-7
size: NA
CDR3: CASSLAEVGHEQYF
DNA: TGCGCCAGCAGCTTGGCGGAGGTAGGGCACGAGCAGTACTTC

V: TRBV20-1
D: NA
J: TRBJ1-6
size: NA
CDR3: CSARRQSYNSPLHF
DNA: TGCAGTGCTAGGAGACAGTCCTATAATTCACCCCTCCACTTT

V: TRBV6-1
D: NA
J: TRBJ2-3
size: many
CDR3: CASSRGPGRTDTQYF
DNA: TGTGCCAGCAGTCGCGGACCGGGGCGCACAGATACGCAGTATTTT

V: TRBV7-9
D: NA
J: TRBJ1-1
size: NA
CDR3: CASSLQAAGAFF
DNA: TGTGCCAGCAGCTTACAGGCCGCAGGTGCTTTCTTT

V: TRBV11-1
D: TRBD2
J: TRBJ2-7
size: NA
CDR3: CASIATGTSEGASEQYF
DNA: TGTGCCAGTATAGCCACCGGGACTAGCGAGGGGGCCTCCGAGCAGTACTTC

V: TRBV2
D: NA
J: TRBJ2-1
size: NA
CDR3: CASSDEAPRQFF
DNA: TGTGCCAGCAGTGACGAGGCCCCCAGGCAGTTCTTC

V: TRBV9
D: TRBD1
J: TRBJ2-7
size: NA
CDR3: CASSVRTGMPYEQYF
DNA: TGTGCCAGCAGCGTAAGGACAGGGATGCCGTACGAGCAGTACTTC

V: TRBV2
D: TRBD1
J: TRBJ1-2
size: NA
CDR3: CASSGRQGYTF
DNA: TGTGCCAGCAGTGGGCGACAGGGTTACACCTTC

V: TRBV7-3
D: NA
J: TRBJ2-3
size: NA
CDR3: CASSLTGFGDTQYF
DNA: TGTGCCAGCAGCTTAACAGGTTTTGGGGATACGCAGTATTTT

V: TRBV12-3/TRBV12-4
D: NA
J: TRBJ1-1
size: NA
CDR3: CASSTGTEAFF
DNA: TGTGCCAGCAGTACAGGGACTGAAGCTTTCTTT

V: TRBV5-1
D: NA
J: TRBJ1-2
size: few
CDR3: CASTSSGGGLPFGYGYTF
DNA: TGCGCCAGCACCTCTAGCGGAGGGGGGCTTCCCTTCGGCTATGGCTACACCTTC

V: TRBV5-6
D: TRBD1
J: TRBJ1-6
size: many
CDR3: CASSLGQGNSPLHF
DNA: TGTGCCAGCAGCTTAGGACAGGGAAATTCACCCCTCCACTTT

V: TRBV29-1
D: NA
J: TRBJ2-5
size: many
CDR3: CSVVTGGETQYF
DNA: TGCAGCGTAGTTACAGGAGGCGAGACCCAGTACTTC

V: TRBV5-1
D: NA
J: TRBJ2-5
size: many
CDR3: CASSRQTDNQETQYF
DNA: TGCGCCAGCAGCCGTCAGACAGATAACCAAGAGACCCAGTACTTC

V: TRBV15
D: NA
J: TRBJ1-1
size: NA
CDR3: CATSRVGEAEAFF
DNA: TGTGCCACCAGCAGAGTGGGTGAGGCTGAAGCTTTCTTT

V: TRBV25-1
D: TRBD1
J: TRBJ1-6
size: NA
CDR3: CASRDSEVANSPLHF
DNA: TGTGCCAGCCGGGACAGTGAAGTAGCCAATTCACCCCTCCACTTT

V: TRBV29-1
D: NA
J: TRBJ2-7
size: NA
CDR3: CSVSQDTYEQYF
DNA: TGCAGCGTTTCCCAAGACACCTACGAGCAGTACTTC

V: TRBV5-1
D: TRBD1
J: TRBJ2-3
size: many
CDR3: CASRTGEADTQYF
DNA: TGCGCCAGCAGGACAGGGGAGGCAGATACGCAGTATTTT

V: TRBV9
D: NA
J: TRBJ2-3
size: once
CDR3: CASSASTDTRYF
DNA: TGTGCCAGCAGCGCGAGCACAGATACGCGGTATTTT

V: TRBV5-1
D: TRBD2
J: TRBJ2-3
size: NA
CDR3: CASSSGTSGRTQYF
DNA: TGCGCCAGCAGTTCCGGGACTAGCGGCCGGACGCAGTATTTT

V: TRBV10-3
D: TRBD2
J: TRBJ2-5
size: NA
CDR3: CAISESAGQETQYF
DNA: TGTGCCATCAGTGAGTCAGCGGGGCAAGAGACCCAGTACTTC

V: TRBV7-2
D: TRBD2
J: TRBJ2-5
size: many
CDR3: CASSTSGRAAETQYF
DNA: TGTGCCAGCAGCACTAGCGGGAGGGCCGCAGAGACCCAGTACTTC

V: TRBV5-4
D: NA
J: TRBJ2-1
size: NA
CDR3: CASSLGVGDFASEQFF
DNA: TGTGCCAGCAGCTTGGGCGTAGGCGATTTTGCGAGTGAGCAGTTCTTC

V: TRBV5-1
D: NA
J: TRBJ1-3
size: few
CDR3: CASSLVATGSGNTIYF
DNA: TGCGCCAGCAGCTTGGTCGCCACAGGCTCTGGAAACACCATATATTTT

V: TRBV20-1
D: NA
J: TRBJ1-2
size: once
CDR3: CSAIWAGQNRNGYTF
DNA: TGCAGTGCTATCTGGGCAGGTCAAAACAGGAATGGCTACACCTTC

V: TRBV25-1
D: NA
J: TRBJ2-1
size: NA
CDR3: CATSAGRGHEQFF
DNA: TGTGCCACCAGTGCGGGCAGGGGCCATGAGCAGTTCTTC

V: TRBV20-1
D: TRBD1
J: TRBJ1-2
size: once
CDR3: CSAERQGDYGYTF
DNA: TGCAGTGCAGAGAGGCAGGGGGACTATGGCTACACCTTC

V: TRBV7-2
D: NA
J: TRBJ1-2
size: NA
CDR3: CASSLAGTESYGYTF
DNA: TGTGCCAGCAGCTTAGCTGGGACCGAAAGCTATGGCTACACCTTC